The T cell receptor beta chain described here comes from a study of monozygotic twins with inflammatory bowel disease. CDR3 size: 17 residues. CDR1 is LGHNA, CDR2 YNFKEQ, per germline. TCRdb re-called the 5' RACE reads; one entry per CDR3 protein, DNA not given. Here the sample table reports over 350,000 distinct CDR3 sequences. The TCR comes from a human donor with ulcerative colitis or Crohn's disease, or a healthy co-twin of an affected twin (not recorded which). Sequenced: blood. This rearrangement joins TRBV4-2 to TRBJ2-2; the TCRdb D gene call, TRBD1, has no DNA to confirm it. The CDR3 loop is CASSQIQGALVAGELFF.